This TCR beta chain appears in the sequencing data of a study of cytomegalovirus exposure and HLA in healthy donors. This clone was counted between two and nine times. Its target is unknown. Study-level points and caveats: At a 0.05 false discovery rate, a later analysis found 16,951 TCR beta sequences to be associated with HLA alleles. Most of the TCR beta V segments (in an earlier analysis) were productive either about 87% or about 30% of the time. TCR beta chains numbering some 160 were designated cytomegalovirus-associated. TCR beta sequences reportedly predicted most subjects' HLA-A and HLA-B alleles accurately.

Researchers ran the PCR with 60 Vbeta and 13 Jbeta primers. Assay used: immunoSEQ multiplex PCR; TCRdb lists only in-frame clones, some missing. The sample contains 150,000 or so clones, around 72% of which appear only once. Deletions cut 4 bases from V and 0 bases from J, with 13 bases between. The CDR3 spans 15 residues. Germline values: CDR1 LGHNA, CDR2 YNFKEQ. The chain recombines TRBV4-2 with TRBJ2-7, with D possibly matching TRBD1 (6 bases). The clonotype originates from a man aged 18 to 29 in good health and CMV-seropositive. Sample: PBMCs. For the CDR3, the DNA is TGTGCCAGCAGCCTTCACGACAGGCCCTCCTACGAGCAGTACTTC. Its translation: CASSLHDRPSYEQYF.